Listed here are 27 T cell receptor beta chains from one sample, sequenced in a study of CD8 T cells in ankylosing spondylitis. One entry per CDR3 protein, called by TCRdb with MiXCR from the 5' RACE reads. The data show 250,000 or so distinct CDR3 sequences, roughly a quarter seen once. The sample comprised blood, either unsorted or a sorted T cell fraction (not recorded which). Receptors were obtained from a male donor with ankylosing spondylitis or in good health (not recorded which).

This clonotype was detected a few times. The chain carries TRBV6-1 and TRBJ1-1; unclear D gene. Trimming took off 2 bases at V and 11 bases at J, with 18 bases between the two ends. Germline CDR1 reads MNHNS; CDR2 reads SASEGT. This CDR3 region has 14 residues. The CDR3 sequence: CASSERPRSLGAFF. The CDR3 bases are TGTGCCAGCAGTGAACGGCCGCGGAGCCTTGGGGCTTTCTTT.

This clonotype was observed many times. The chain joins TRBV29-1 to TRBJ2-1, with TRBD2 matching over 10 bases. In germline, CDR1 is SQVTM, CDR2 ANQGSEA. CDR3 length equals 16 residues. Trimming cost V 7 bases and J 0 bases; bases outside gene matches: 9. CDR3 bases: TGCAGCGGCCTAGCGGGGGCGATGAGCTCCTACAATGAGCAGTTCTTC. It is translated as CSGLAGAMSSYNEQFF.

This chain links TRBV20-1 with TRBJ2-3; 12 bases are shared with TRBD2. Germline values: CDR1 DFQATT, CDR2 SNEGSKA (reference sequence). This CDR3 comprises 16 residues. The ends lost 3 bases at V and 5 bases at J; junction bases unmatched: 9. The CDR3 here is CSARGLAGQKGDTQYF. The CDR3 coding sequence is TGCAGTGCTAGGGGACTAGCGGGCCAAAAGGGAGATACGCAGTATTTT.

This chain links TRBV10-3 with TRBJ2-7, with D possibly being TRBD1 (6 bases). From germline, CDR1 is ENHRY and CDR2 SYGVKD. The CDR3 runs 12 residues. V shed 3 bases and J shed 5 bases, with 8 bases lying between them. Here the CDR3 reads CAISEGGDEQYF. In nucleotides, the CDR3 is TGTGCCATCAGTGAAGGGGGTGACGAGCAGTACTTC.

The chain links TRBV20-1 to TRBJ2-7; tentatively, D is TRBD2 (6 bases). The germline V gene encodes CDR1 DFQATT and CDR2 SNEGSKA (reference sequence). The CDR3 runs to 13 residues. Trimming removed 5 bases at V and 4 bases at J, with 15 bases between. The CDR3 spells CSASRDFQYEQYF. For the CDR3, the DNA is TGCAGTGCTTCCCGGGACTTCCAGTACGAGCAGTACTTC.

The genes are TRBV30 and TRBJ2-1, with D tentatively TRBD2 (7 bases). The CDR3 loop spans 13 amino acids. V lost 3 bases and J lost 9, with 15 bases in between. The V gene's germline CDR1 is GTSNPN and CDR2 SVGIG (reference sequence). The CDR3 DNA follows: TGTGCCTGGAGGAGGGGGGGGCCTAGTGAGCAGTTCTTC. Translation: CAWRRGGPSEQFF. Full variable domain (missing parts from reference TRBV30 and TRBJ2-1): SQTIHQWPATLVQPVGSPLSLECTVEGTSNPNLYWYRQAAGRGLQLLFYSVGIGQISSEVPQNLSASRPQDRQFILSSKKLLLSDSGFYLCAWRRGGPSEQFFGPGTRLTVL.

This chain's CDR3 is CASSGSRLAGNEQFF. CDR3 nucleotide sequence: TGCGCCAGCAGTGGTTCCCGGCTAGCAGGGAATGAGCAGTTCTTC. The chain combines TRBV10-1 with TRBJ2-1, with D possibly being TRBD1 or TRBD2 (5 bases each). Between the trimmed V and J ends, which lost 4 bases and 7 bases, there was a span of 17 bases. The CDR3 has 15 residues. Germline CDR1 is WNHNN and CDR2 is SYGVQD (reference sequence).

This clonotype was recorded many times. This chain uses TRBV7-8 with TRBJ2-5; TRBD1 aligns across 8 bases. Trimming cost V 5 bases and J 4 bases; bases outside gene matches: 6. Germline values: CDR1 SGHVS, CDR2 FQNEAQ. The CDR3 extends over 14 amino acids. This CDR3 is CASSLQGALETQYF. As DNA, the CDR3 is TGTGCCAGCAGCCTTCAGGGGGCTTTAGAGACCCAGTACTTC.

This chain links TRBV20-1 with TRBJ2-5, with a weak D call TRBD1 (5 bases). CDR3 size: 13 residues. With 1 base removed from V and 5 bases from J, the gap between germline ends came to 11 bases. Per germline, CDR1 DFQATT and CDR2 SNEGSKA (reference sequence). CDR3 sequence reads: CSARGPGPETQYF. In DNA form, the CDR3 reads TGCAGTGCTAGAGGTCCAGGGCCGGAGACCCAGTACTTC.

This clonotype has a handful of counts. For the CDR3, the DNA is TGCAGTGCCAAAGCCGGTCGTACACAGCCAGATACGCAGTATTTT. Protein: CSAKAGRTQPDTQYF. The genes are TRBV20-1 and TRBJ2-3; no clear D gene. V dropped 6 bases and J dropped 4 bases, with 20 bases sitting between them. Germline V gene lookup returns CDR1 DFQATT and CDR2 SNEGSKA (reference sequence). CDR3 length equals 15 residues.

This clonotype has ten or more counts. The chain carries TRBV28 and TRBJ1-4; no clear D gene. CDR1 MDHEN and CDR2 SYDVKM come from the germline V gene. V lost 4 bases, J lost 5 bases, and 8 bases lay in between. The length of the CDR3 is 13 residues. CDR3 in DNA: TGTGCCAGCAGTTGGGATCCCAATGAAAAACTGTTTTTT. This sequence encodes CASSWDPNEKLFF.

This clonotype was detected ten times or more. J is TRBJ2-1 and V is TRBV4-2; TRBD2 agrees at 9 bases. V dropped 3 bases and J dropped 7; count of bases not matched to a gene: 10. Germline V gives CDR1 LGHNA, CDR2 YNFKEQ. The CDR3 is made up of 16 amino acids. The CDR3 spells CASSQAAGGPRNEQFF. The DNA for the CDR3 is TGTGCCAGCAGCCAGGCCGCGGGGGGGCCAAGAAATGAGCAGTTCTTC.

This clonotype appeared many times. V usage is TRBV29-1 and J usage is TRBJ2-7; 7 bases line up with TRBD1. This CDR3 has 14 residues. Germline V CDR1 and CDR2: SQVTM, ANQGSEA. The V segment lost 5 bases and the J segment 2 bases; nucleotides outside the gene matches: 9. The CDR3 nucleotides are TGCAGCGTTTGCCCCCGGGACAGCCCCTACGAGCAGTACTTC. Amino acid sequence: CSVCPRDSPYEQYF.

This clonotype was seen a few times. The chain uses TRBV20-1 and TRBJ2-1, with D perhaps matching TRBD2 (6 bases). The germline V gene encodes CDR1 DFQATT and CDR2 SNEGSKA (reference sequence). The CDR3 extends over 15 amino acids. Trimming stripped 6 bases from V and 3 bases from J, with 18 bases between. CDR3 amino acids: CSAPPVAGSYNEQFF. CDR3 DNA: TGCAGTGCCCCCCCGGTGGCGGGGAGCTACAATGAGCAGTTCTTC.

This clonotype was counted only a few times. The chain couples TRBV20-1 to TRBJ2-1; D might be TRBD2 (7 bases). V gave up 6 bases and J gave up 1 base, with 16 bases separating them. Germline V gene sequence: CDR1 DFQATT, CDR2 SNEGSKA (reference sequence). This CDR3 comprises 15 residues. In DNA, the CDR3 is TGCAGTGCCCCGACGGCGGGGGCTTCCTACAATGAGCAGTTCTTC. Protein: CSAPTAGASYNEQFF.

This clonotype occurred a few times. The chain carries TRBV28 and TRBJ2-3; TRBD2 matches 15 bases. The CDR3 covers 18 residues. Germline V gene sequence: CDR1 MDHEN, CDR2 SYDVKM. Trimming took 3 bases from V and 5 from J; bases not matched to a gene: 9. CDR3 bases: TGTGCCAGCAGTTTCTCAGGACTAGCGGGGGGGCCCCGAGATACGCAGTATTTT. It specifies CASSFSGLAGGPRDTQYF.

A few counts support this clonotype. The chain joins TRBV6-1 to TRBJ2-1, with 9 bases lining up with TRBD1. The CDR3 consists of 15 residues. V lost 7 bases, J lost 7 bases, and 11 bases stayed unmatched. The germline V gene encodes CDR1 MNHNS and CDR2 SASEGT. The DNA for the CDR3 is TGTGCCAGCACCTACACCGGGACAGGGTTAAATGAGCAGTTCTTC. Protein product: CASTYTGTGLNEQFF.

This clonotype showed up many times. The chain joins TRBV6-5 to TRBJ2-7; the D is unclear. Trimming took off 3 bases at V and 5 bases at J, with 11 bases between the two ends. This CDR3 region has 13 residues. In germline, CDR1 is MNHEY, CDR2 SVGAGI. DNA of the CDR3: TGTGCCAGCAGTTATGTCGCCTGGGACGAGCAGTACTTC. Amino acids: CASSYVAWDEQYF.

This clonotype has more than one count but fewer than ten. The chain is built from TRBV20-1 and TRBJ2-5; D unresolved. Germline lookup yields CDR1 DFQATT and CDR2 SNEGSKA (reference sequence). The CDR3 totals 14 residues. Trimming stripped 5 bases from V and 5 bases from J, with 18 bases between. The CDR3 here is CSAGHDLTRETQYF. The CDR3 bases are TGCAGTGCTGGGCACGACCTTACGAGGGAGACCCAGTACTTC.

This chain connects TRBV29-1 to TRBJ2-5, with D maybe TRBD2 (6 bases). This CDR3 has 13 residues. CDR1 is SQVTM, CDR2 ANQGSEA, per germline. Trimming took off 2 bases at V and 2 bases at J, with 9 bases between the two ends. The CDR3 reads CSVELADQETQYF. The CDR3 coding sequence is TGCAGCGTTGAATTAGCGGATCAAGAGACCCAGTACTTC.

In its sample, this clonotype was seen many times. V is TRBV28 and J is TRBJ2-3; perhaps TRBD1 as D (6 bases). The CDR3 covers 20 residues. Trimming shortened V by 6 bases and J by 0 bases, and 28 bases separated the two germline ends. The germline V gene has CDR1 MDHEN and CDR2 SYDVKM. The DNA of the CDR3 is TGTGCCAGCAGAATAAAATCCCTCAGGGGACGACACCCTAGCACAGATACGCAGTATTTT. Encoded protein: CASRIKSLRGRHPSTDTQYF.

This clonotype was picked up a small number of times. CDR3 sequence: CSASPQGLVPQHF. CDR3 sequence (DNA): TGCAGTGCTAGTCCCCAGGGGCTCGTGCCCCAGCATTTT. The rearrangement uses TRBV20-1 and TRBJ1-5, with D tentatively TRBD1 (6 bases). V lost 3 bases and J 9 bases, leaving 15 bases between the germline ends. Germline assignment: CDR1 DFQATT and CDR2 SNEGSKA (reference sequence). The CDR3 contains 13 residues.

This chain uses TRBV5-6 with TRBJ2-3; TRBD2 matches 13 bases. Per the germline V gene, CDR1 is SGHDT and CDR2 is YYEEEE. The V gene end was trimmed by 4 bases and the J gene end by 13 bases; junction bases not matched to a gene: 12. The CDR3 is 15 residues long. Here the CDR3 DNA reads TGTGCCAGCAGCCCTGGGACTAGCGGGACACGAGTAAAGTATTTT. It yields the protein CASSPGTSGTRVKYF.

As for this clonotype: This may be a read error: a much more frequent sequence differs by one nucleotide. The CDR3 here is CASSGGTGRGYEQYF. The CDR3 DNA reads as TGTGCCAGCAGTGGAGGGACAGGTCGGGGCTACGAGCAGTACTTC. The chain is built from TRBV2 and TRBJ2-7, with 8 nucleotides matching TRBD1. V was pared by 4 bases and J by 3 bases, with 8 bases of the junction left unmatched. The CDR3 is made up of 15 amino acids. Germline V CDR1 and CDR2: SNHLY, FYNNEI.

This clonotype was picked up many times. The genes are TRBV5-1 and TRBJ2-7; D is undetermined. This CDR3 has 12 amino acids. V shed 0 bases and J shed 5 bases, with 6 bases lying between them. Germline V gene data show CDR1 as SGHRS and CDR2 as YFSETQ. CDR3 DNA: TGCGCCAGCAGCTTGGTCGGTAACGAGCAGTACTTC. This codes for CASSLVGNEQYF.

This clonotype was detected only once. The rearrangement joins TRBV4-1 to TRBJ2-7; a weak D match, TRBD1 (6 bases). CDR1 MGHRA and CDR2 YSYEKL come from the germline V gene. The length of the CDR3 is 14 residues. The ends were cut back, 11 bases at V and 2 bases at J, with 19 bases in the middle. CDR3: CAASKPGHTYEQYF. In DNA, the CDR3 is TGCGCCGCATCAAAGCCGGGACACACCTACGAGCAGTACTTC.

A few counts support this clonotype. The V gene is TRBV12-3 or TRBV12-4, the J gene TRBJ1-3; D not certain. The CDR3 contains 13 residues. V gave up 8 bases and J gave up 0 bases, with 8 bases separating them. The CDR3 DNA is TGTGCCAGCTGTCCGAGCTCTGGAAACACCATATATTTT. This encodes CASCPSSGNTIYF.